Shown below are 22 T cell receptor beta chains from a single sample sequenced in a study of ipilimumab plus nivolumab after autologous stem cell transplantation. TCRdb keeps only in-frame clones here, not all; method: immunoSEQ multiplex PCR. The top ten hold around 10% of the sample, which has 2,500 to 3,500 clones, around 84% seen once. Material: PBMCs, obtained in a trial of ipilimumab plus nivolumab as post-transplant consolidation. The receptors shown here come from a male donor with multiple myeloma.

This clone was recorded once. The chain employs TRBV29-1 and TRBJ2-3, with D tentatively TRBD2 (5 bases). Trimming took 7 bases from V and 0 from J, leaving 11 bases between them. Per germline, CDR1 SQVTM and CDR2 ANQGSEA. This CDR3 has 13 residues. Written as DNA, the CDR3 is TGCAGCGCCGGGTCGGGGAGCACAGATACGCAGTATTTT. This sequence encodes CSAGSGSTDTQYF.

This clone was counted once. The chain couples TRBV29-1 to TRBJ2-7; 10 nucleotides align to TRBD2. The V gene's germline CDR1 is SQVTM and CDR2 ANQGSEA. CDR3 length equals 15 residues. Trimming at V came to 2 bases and at J to 3 bases, leaving 7 bases not matched to a gene. The chain's CDR3 is CSVELTASGGYEQYF. The CDR3 DNA sequence: TGCAGCGTTGAATTGACGGCTAGCGGGGGCTACGAGCAGTACTTC.

This chain links TRBV6-5 with TRBJ2-7, with D unclear. The CDR3 covers 12 residues. Germline CDR1 reads MNHEY; CDR2 reads SVGAGI. V was pared by 4 bases and J by 0 bases, with 4 bases between. The CDR3 DNA is TGTGCCAGCAGTTCATCCTCCTACGAGCAGTACTTC. This codes for CASSSSSYEQYF.

The CDR3 DNA is TGTGCCAGCAGCTTTGAACGTGGTCCGAACACCGGGGAGCTGTTTTTT. As protein: CASSFERGPNTGELFF. The chain combines TRBV11-2 with TRBJ2-2; D not resolved. Between the trimmed V and J ends, which lost 3 bases and 0 bases, there was a span of 11 bases. Germline V gene lookup returns CDR1 SGHAT and CDR2 FQNNGV. The CDR3 is made up of 16 amino acids.

This clone was detected only a few times. This sequence joins TRBV9 and TRBJ2-7; D is perhaps TRBD2 (6 bases). This CDR3 is built from 13 residues. The germline V gene encodes CDR1 SGDLS and CDR2 YYNGEE. V gave up 0 bases and J gave up 6 bases, with 10 bases separating them. The CDR3 region is CASSVGGDSEQYF. CDR3 nucleotide sequence: TGTGCCAGCAGCGTAGGGGGGGATAGCGAGCAGTACTTC.

The genes are TRBV9 and TRBJ1-1; 8 bases line up with TRBD1. The CDR3 runs 15 residues. CDR1 is SGDLS, CDR2 YYNGEE, per germline. V gave up 4 bases and J gave up 5 bases; unmatched junction bases: 10. The CDR3, as DNA: TGTGCCAGCAGCCCTGGACAGCACAGGGGGACTGAAGCTTTCTTT. This translates into CASSPGQHRGTEAFF.

The chain recombines TRBV9 with TRBJ1-1; D perhaps matches TRBD1 (6 bases). The CDR3 runs 16 residues. Germline CDR1 and CDR2: SGDLS and YYNGEE. The V gene lost 3 bases and the J gene lost 3 bases, with 18 bases spanning the gap. The CDR3 DNA reads as TGTGCCAGCAGCGCCCACCCCAAGGGGGACCACACTGAAGCTTTCTTT. Protein product: CASSAHPKGDHTEAFF.

This chain uses TRBV7-9 with TRBJ2-1; TRBD2 matches 11 bases. Germline CDR1 and CDR2: SEHNR and FQNEAQ (reference sequence). CDR3 length: 14 amino acids. V was clipped by 6 bases and J by 7 bases; unmatched bases: 5. Written as DNA, the CDR3 is TGTGCCAGCAGTCCTAGCGGGGGGACGAATGAGCAGTTCTTC. Protein product: CASSPSGGTNEQFF.

The genes are TRBV2 and TRBJ1-3; no clear D gene. The CDR3 sequence is 13 residues long. Per germline, CDR1 SNHLY and CDR2 FYNNEI. V gave up 3 bases and J gave up 8 bases, with 11 bases separating them. CDR3 DNA: TGTGCCAGCAGTGAGAAGCCCGGCTACACCATATATTTT. As protein: CASSEKPGYTIYF.

The chain's CDR3 is CASSVGANAQPQHF. The CDR3 nucleotides read TGTGCCAGCAGCGTAGGGGCCAATGCCCAGCCCCAGCATTTT. The chain is built from TRBV9 and TRBJ1-5; no reliable D call. The germline V gene has CDR1 SGDLS and CDR2 YYNGEE. The CDR3 has 14 amino acids. V was cut by 0 bases and J by 7 bases, with 11 bases left in between.

The chain employs TRBV7-2 and TRBJ2-2, with TRBD1 as a possible D gene (6 bases). Per the germline V gene, CDR1 is SGHTA and CDR2 is FQGNSA. The length of the CDR3 is 14 residues. Trimming cost V 7 bases and J 4 bases, with 13 bases left between them. This CDR3 reads CASKQGQGTGELFF. The DNA for the CDR3 is TGTGCCAGCAAACAGGGCCAGGGCACCGGGGAGCTGTTTTTT. Drawing the rest from reference TRBV7-2 and TRBJ2-2, the complete variable domain is GAGVSQSPSNKVTEKGKDVELRCDPISGHTALYWYRQSLGQGLEFLIYFQGNSAPDKSGLPSDRFSAERTGGSVSTLTIQRTQQEDSAVYLCASKQGQGTGELFFGEGSRLTVL.

The chain uses TRBV14 and TRBJ2-7; TRBD1 matches 8 bases. Germline V gene lookup returns CDR1 SGHDN and CDR2 FVKESK. The CDR3 extends over 16 amino acids. The V and J ends lost 4 bases and 0 bases, in that order; junction bases with no gene match: 8. The CDR3 here is CASSLNRDRPSYEQYF. Written as DNA, the CDR3 is TGTGCCAGCAGCCTGAACCGGGACAGGCCCTCCTACGAGCAGTACTTC.

The gene calls are TRBV28 and TRBJ2-7; maybe TRBD2 (7 bases). The CDR3 sequence is 14 residues long. Trimming stripped 7 bases from V and 4 bases from J, with 17 bases between. Germline CDR1 is MDHEN and CDR2 is SYDVKM. CDR3: CASIPAGAKYEQYF. CDR3 DNA sequence: TGTGCCAGCATTCCTGCGGGGGCGAAGTACGAGCAGTACTTC.

The chain has TRBV11-1 and TRBJ1-2, with D maybe TRBD1 (6 bases). The germline V gene has CDR1 SGHAT and CDR2 FQDESV (reference sequence). The CDR3 covers 13 residues. V was clipped by 2 bases and J by 6 bases, with 10 bases between them. Written as DNA, the CDR3 is TGTGCCAGCAGCTTACGGGCAGGGGATGGCTACACCTTC. As protein: CASSLRAGDGYTF. The full variable domain, its missing parts supplied by reference TRBV11-1 and TRBJ1-2, is EAEVAQSPRYKITEKSQAVAFWCDPISGHATLYWYRQILGQGPELLVQFQDESVVDDSQLPKDRFSAERLKGVDSTLKIQPAELGDSAMYLCASSLRAGDGYTFGSGTRLTVV.

V is TRBV27 and J is TRBJ2-5; 8 positions agree with TRBD1. The J call is uncertain, as TRBJ2-7 better fits the DNA end. The CDR3 runs to 13 residues. CDR1 MNHEY and CDR2 SMNVEV come from the germline V gene (reference sequence). The CDR3 here is CASSFRTGFEQYF. In DNA form, the CDR3 reads TGTGCCAGCAGTTTCCGGACAGGGTTCGAGCAGTACTTC.

The chain combines TRBV11-3 with TRBJ2-3; 7 nucleotides agree with TRBD2. The CDR3 extends over 12 amino acids. The J segment lost 4 bases and the V segment lost 5 bases, leaving 0 bases of the junction unmatched. Germline CDR1 and CDR2: SGHNT and YENEEA. CDR3 sequence reads: CASSRGADTQYF. Here the CDR3 DNA reads TGTGCCAGCAGCCGGGGGGCAGATACGCAGTATTTT.

This clone was seen only once. This rearrangement joins TRBV19 to TRBJ2-2, with D possibly matching TRBD2 (6 bases). Trimming shortened V by 5 bases and J by 6 bases, and 19 bases separated the two germline ends. There are 16 residues in the CDR3. Germline V gives CDR1 LNHDA, CDR2 SQIVND (reference sequence). The CDR3 reads CASSPGGGVGSGELFF. Here the CDR3 DNA reads TGTGCCAGTAGTCCGGGCGGCGGGGTCGGGTCCGGGGAGCTGTTTTTT.

V and J are TRBV5-6 and TRBJ2-2, with D uncertain. Germline-derived CDR1 and CDR2 are SGHDT and YYEEEE. The CDR3 length is 14 residues. Trimming cost V 2 bases and J 4 bases, with 9 bases left between them. CDR3 sequence: CASSLQSITGELFF. Here the CDR3 DNA reads TGTGCCAGCAGCTTACAGTCCATCACCGGGGAGCTGTTTTTT. Combining the CDR3 with reference TRBV5-6 and TRBJ2-2 gives the whole variable domain DAGVTQSPTHLIKTRGQQVTLRCSPKSGHDTVSWYQQALGQGPQFIFQYYEEEERQRGNFPDRFSGHQFPNYSSELNVNALLLGDSALYLCASSLQSITGELFFGEGSRLTVL.

The V call is TRBV5-1, the J call TRBJ1-3; 8 bases map to TRBD1. The V gene's germline CDR1 is SGHRS and CDR2 YFSETQ. Trimming at V came to 2 bases and at J to 0 bases, leaving 13 bases not matched to a gene. The CDR3 length is 19 residues. The DNA of the CDR3 is TGCGCCAGCAGCTTAACCGGACAGGGCACCCAATCCTCTGGAAACACCATATATTTT. Protein: CASSLTGQGTQSSGNTIYF.

Here the CDR3 DNA reads TGTGCCAGCAGTGCTGAACAAAGCTACGAGCAGTACTTC. Encoded protein: CASSAEQSYEQYF. The chain combines TRBV2 with TRBJ2-7, with D hard to call. The CDR3 length is 13 residues. Trimming removed 4 bases at V and 3 bases at J, with 10 bases between. The germline V gene has CDR1 SNHLY and CDR2 FYNNEI.

The rearrangement links TRBV5-1 to TRBJ2-7; D unclear. This CDR3 region has 15 residues. V lost 4 bases, J lost 1 base, and 15 bases lay in between. Per the germline V gene, CDR1 is SGHRS and CDR2 is YFSETQ. The CDR3 bases are TGCGCCAGCAGCCTGGAAGGTATTAAATCCTACGAGCAGTACTTC. Translating it yields CASSLEGIKSYEQYF.

This chain links TRBV5-6 with TRBJ2-2; perhaps D is TRBD1 or TRBD2 (5 bases each). There are 17 residues in the CDR3. Trimming left V 0 bases short and J 4 bases short, with 16 bases between. The V gene's germline CDR1 is SGHDT and CDR2 YYEEEE. CDR3 bases: TGTGCCAGCAGCTTGGGGGTTTCGGGACCATCCACCGGGGAGCTGTTTTTT. Protein product: CASSLGVSGPSTGELFF.